The 2 T cell receptor beta chains presented below share a single source sample, sequenced in a study of Ad26.COV2.S vaccination and SARS-CoV-2 variants. Clones were sequenced by immunoSEQ multiplex PCR, and TCRdb holds only the in-frame ones, with some missing. The sample records roughly 140,000 clones, more than 80% being singletons. The sequencing here drew on peripheral blood, taken after recovery from COVID-19. These TCRs come from a human donor who had recovered from COVID-19.

This CDR3 is CASSSTGHSTF. Written as DNA, the CDR3 is TGTGCCAGCAGTTCGACCGGGCACAGCACCTTC. This chain uses TRBV6-2 or TRBV6-3 with TRBJ1-2; D gene uncertain. The CDR3 is 11 residues long. V was cut by 4 bases and J by 13 bases, with 13 bases left in between. Germline values: CDR1 MNHEY, CDR2 SVGEGT.

The chain links TRBV6-2 or TRBV6-3 to TRBJ1-1; D gene ambiguous. CDR3 size: 13 residues. Germline V gene sequence: CDR1 MNHEY, CDR2 SVGEGT. The V end lost 2 bases, the J end lost 4 bases, and 8 bases lay between the germline ends. Written as DNA, the CDR3 is TGTGCCAGCAGTTACGGCAGAAGCACTGAAGCTTTCTTT. This encodes CASSYGRSTEAFF.